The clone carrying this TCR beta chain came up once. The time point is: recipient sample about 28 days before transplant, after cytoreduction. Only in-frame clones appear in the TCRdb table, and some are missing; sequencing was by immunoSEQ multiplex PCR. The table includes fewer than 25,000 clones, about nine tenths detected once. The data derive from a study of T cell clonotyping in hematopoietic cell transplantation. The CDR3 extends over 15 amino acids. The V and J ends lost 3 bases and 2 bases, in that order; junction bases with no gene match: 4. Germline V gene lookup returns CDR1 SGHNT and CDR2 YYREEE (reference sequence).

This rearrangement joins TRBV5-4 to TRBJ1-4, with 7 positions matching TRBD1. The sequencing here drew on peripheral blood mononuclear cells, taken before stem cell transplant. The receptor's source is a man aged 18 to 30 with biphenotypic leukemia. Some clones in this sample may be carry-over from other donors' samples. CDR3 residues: CASSSPGQTNEKLFF. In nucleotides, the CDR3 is TGTGCCAGCAGCTCCCCGGGACAGACTAATGAAAAACTGTTTTTT.